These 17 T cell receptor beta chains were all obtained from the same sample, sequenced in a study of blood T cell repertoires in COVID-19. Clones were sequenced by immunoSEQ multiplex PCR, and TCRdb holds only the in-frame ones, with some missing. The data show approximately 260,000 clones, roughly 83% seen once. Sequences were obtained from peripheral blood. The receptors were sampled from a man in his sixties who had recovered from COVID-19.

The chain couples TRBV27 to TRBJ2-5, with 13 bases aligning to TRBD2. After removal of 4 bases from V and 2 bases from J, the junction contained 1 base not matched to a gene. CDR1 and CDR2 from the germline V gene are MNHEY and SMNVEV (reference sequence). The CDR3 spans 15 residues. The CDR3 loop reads CASSWGLAGQETQYF. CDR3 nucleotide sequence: TGTGCCAGCAGTTGGGGACTAGCGGGGCAAGAGACCCAGTACTTC.

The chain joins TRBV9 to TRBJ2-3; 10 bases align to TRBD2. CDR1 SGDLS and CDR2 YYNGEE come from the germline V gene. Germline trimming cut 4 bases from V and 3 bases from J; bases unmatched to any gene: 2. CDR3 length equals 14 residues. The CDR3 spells CASSSSGGTDTQYF. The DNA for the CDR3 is TGTGCCAGCAGCAGTAGCGGGGGGACAGATACGCAGTATTTT.

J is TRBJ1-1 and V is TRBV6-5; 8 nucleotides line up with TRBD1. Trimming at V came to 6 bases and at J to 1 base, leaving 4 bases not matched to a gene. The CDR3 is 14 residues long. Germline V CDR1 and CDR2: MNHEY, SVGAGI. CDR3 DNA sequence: TGTGCCAGCAGGCCGGACAGGGCGAACACTGAAGCTTTCTTT. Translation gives CASRPDRANTEAFF.

CDR3 in amino acids: CASSLRTGASGANVLTF. For the CDR3, the DNA is TGCGCCAGCAGCCTACGGACAGGGGCCTCTGGGGCCAACGTCCTGACTTTC. The J gene is TRBJ2-6, the V gene TRBV5-1; TRBD1 matches at 9 bases. The CDR3 runs 17 residues. Germline CDR1 SGHRS, CDR2 YFSETQ. Losses at the gene ends were 4 bases for V and 0 bases for J; bases not matched to a gene: 5.

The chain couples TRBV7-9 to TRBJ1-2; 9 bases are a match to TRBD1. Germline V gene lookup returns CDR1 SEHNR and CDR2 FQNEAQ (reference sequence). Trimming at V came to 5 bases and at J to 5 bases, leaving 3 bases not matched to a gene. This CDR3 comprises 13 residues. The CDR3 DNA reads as TGTGCCAGCAGCACGGGACAGGGTTATGGCTACACCTTC. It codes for CASSTGQGYGYTF.

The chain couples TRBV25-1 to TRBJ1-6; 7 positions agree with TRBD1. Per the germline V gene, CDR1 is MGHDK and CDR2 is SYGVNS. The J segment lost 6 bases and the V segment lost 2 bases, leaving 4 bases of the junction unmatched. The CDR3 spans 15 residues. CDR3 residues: CASSEPRGVNSPLHF. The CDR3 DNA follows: TGTGCCAGCAGTGAACCCAGGGGGGTTAATTCACCCCTCCACTTT.

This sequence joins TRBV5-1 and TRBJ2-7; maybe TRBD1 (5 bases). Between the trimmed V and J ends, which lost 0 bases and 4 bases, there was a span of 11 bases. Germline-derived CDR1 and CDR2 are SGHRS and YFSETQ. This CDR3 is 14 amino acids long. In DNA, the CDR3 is TGCGCCAGCAGCTTGGAGGGGCGCCCTTACGAGCAGTACTTC. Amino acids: CASSLEGRPYEQYF.

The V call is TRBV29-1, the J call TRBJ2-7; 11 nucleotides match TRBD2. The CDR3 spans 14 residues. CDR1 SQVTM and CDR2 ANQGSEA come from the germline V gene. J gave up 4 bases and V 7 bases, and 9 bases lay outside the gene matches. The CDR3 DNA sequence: TGCAGCGCCACTCGACTAGCGGGGCAGTACGAGCAGTACTTC. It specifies CSATRLAGQYEQYF.

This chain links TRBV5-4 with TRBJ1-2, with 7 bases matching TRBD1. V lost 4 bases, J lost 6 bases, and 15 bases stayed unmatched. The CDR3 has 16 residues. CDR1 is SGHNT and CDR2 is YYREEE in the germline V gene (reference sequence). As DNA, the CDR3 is TGTGCCAGCAGCGCCTCCCGGTCGACAGGGACAAATGGCTACACCTTC. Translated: CASSASRSTGTNGYTF.

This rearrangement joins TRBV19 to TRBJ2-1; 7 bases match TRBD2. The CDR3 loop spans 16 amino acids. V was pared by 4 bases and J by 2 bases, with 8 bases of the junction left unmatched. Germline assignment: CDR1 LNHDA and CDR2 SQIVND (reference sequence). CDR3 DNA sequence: TGTGCCAGTAGTACCTCCGGGACTACGCCCTACAATGAGCAGTTCTTC. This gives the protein CASSTSGTTPYNEQFF. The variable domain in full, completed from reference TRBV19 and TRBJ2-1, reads DGGITQSPKYLFRKEGQNVTLSCEQNLNHDAMYWYRQDPGQGLRLIYYSQIVNDFQKGDIAEGYSVSREKKESFPLTVTSAQKNPTAFYLCASSTSGTTPYNEQFFGPGTRLTVL.

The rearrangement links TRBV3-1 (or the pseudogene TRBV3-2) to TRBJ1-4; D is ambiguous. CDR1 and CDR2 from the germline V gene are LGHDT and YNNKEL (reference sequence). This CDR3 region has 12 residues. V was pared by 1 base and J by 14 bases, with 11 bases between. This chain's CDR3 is CASSQAGNSLFF. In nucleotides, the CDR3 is TGTGCCAGCAGCCAAGCGGGGAATAGTCTGTTTTTT.

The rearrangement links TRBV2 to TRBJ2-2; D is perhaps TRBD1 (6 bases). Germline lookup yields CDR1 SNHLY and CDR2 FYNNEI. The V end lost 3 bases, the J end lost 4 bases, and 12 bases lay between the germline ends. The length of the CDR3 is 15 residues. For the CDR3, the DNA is TGTGCCAGCAGTGATCCAGGGGTAGGCACCGGGGAGCTGTTTTTT. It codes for CASSDPGVGTGELFF.

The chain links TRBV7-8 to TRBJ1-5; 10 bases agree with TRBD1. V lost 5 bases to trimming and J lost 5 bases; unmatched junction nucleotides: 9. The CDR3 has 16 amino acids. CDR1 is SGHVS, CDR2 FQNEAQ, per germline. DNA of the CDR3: TGTGCCAGCAGCGTATTACCGGGACAGGGGCATCAGCCCCAGCATTTT. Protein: CASSVLPGQGHQPQHF.

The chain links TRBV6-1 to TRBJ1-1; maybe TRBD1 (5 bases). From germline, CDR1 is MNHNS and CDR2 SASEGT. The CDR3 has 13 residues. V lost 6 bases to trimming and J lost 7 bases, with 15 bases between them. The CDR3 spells CASSPRDGGEAFF. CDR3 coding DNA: TGTGCCAGCAGCCCCCGGGACGGGGGTGAAGCTTTCTTT.

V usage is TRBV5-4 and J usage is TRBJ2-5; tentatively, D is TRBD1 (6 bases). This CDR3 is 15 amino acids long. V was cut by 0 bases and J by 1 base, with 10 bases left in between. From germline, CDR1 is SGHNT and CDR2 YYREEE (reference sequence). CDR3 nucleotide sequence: TGTGCCAGCAGCTTGGCGGACAGTCCCCAAGAGACCCAGTACTTC. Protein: CASSLADSPQETQYF.

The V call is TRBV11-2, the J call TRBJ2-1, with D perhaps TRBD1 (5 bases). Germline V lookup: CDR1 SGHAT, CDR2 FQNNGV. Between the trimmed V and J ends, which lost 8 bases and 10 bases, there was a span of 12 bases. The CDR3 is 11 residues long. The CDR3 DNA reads TGTGCCAGCTCTGTGACAGACGAGCAGTTCTTC. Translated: CASSVTDEQFF. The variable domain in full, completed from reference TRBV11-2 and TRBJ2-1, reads EAGVAQSPRYKIIEKRQSVAFWCNPISGHATLYWYQQILGQGPKLLIQFQNNGVVDDSQLPKDRFSAERLKGVDSTLKIQPAKLEDSAVYLCASSVTDEQFFGPGTRLTVL.

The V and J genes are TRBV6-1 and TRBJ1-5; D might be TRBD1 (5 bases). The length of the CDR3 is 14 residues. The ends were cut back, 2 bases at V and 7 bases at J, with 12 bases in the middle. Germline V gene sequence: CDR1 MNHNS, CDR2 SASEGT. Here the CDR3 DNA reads TGTGCCAGCAGTGAAAGGGGATTAGGACAGCCCCAGCATTTT. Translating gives CASSERGLGQPQHF.